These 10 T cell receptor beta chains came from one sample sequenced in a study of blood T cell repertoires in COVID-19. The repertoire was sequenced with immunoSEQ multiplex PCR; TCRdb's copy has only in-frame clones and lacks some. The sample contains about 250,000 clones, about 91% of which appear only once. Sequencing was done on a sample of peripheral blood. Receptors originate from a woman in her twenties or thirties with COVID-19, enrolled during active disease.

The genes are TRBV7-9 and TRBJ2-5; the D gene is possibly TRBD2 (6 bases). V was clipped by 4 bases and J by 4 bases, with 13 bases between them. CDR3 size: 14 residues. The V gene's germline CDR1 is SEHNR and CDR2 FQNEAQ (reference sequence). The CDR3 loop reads CASSSGTLLETQYF. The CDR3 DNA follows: TGTGCCAGCAGCTCGGGGACTTTGTTAGAGACCCAGTACTTC.

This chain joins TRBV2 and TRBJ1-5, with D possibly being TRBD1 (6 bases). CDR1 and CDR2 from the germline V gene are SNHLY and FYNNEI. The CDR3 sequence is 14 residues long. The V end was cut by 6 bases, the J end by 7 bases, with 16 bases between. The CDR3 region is CASSPGDLRQPQHF. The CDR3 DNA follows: TGTGCCAGCAGCCCAGGGGACCTCAGGCAGCCCCAGCATTTT.

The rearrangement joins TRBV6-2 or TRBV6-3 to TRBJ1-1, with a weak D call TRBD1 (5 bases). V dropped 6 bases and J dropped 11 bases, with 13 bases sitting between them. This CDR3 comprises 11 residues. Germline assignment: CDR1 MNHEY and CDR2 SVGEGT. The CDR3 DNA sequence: TGTGCCAGCAGCCCGGGGAAGGGGGCTTTCTTT. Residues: CASSPGKGAFF.

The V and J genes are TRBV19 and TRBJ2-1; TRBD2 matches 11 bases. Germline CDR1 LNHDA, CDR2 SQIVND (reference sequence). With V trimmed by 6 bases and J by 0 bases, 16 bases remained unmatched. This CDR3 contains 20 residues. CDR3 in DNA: TGTGCCAGTAGCCCATCCCCCGGGACTAGCGGAGTAAGCTCCTACAATGAGCAGTTCTTC. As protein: CASSPSPGTSGVSSYNEQFF. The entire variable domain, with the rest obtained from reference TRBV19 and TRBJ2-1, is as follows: DGGITQSPKYLFRKEGQNVTLSCEQNLNHDAMYWYRQDPGQGLRLIYYSQIVNDFQKGDIAEGYSVSREKKESFPLTVTSAQKNPTAFYLCASSPSPGTSGVSSYNEQFFGPGTRLTVL.

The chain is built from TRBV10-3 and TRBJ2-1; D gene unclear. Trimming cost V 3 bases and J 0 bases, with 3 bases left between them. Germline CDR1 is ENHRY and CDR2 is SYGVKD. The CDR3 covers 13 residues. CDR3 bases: TGTGCCATCAGTGACTCCTCCTACAATGAGCAGTTCTTC. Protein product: CAISDSSYNEQFF.

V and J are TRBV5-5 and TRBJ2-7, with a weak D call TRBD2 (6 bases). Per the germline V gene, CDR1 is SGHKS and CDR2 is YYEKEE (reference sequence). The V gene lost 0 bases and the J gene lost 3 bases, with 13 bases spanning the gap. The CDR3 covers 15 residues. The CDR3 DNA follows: TGTGCCAGCAGCTTGGAACGGGGGATCGGCTACGAGCAGTACTTC. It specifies CASSLERGIGYEQYF.

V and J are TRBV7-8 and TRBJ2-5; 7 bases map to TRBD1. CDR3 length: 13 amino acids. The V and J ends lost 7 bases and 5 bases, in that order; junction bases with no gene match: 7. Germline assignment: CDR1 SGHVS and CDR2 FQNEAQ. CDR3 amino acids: CASTDRVGETQYF. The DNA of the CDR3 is TGTGCCAGCACCGACAGGGTAGGGGAGACCCAGTACTTC.

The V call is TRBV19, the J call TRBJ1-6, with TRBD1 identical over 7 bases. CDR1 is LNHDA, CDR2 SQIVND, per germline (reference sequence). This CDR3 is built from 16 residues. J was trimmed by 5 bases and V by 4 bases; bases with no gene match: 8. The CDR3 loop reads CASSTSTGLNNSPLHF. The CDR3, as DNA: TGTGCCAGTAGTACCTCGACAGGGCTAAATAATTCACCCCTCCACTTT.

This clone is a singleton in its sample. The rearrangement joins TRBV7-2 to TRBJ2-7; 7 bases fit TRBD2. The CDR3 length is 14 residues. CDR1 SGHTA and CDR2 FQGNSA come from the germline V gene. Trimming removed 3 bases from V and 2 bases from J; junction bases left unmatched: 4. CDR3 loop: CASSFQGGAYEQYV. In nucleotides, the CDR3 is TGTGCCAGCAGCTTCCAGGGAGGGGCCTACGAGCAGTACGTC.

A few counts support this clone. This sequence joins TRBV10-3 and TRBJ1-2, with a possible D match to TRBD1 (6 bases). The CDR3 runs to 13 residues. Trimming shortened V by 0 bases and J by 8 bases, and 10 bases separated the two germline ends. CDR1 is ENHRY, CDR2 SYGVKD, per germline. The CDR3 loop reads CAISESGQLGYTF. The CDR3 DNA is TGTGCCATCAGTGAGTCTGGACAGCTCGGCTACACCTTC.